Sequencing of this TCR beta chain was carried out in a study of shared clonotypes between healthy human individuals. The CDR3 length is 15 residues. Germline CDR1 reads SGHVS; CDR2 reads FQNEAQ. V was trimmed by 1 base and J by 5 bases, leaving 15 bases between them. The assay was immunoSEQ multiplex PCR, and TCRdb's table has in-frame clones only and misses some. The table lists about 1.1 million clones, around 77% of them singletons. The sequenced sample consisted of memory CD4+ T cells from PBMCs. Subset noted: CD45RA-negative fraction. The chain uses TRBV7-8 and TRBJ2-7; possibly TRBD1 for D (6 bases). The TCR sequence derives from a man aged 18 to 30 in good health. Some clones in this sample may be carry-over from other donors' samples. The CDR3 sequence is CASSLVDNSGDEQYF. The CDR3, as DNA: TGTGCCAGCAGCTTAGTGGACAACTCAGGGGACGAGCAGTACTTC.